This T cell receptor (beta chain) comes out of a study of T cells after yellow fever vaccination. In its sample, this clonotype was seen a few times. The CDR3 sequence is 16 residues long. CDR1 and CDR2 from the germline V gene are SGHDN and FVKESK. Trimming shortened V by 2 bases and J by 0 bases, and 14 bases separated the two germline ends. TCRdb reprocessed the 5' RACE reads with MiXCR, giving one entry per CDR3 protein. The top ten clones hold around an eighth of a sample with approximately 550,000 distinct CDR3 sequences, roughly a fifth of them seen once. This chain joins TRBV14 and TRBJ2-7; TRBD2 might be the D (6 bases). This specimen was PBMCs, taken 15 days after the yellow fever booster vaccination. The TCR sequence derives from a man between 25 and 39 years old who received the YFV17D yellow fever vaccine. The CDR3 coding sequence is TGTGCCAGCAGCCAACTCAAGCGGGCCAGCTCCTACGAGCAGTACTTC. The encoded protein is CASSQLKRASSYEQYF.